Listed below are T cell receptor beta chains from one sample, sequenced in a study of read filtering for tumor transcriptome and immune sequencing. One entry per CDR3 protein, called by TCRdb with MiXCR from the reads. Of about 130,000 distinct CDR3 sequences in the sample, 10% to 15% are singletons; the top ten hold 11%. The specimen sequenced was a population of CD138-negative cells sorted from bone marrow. These TCRs come from a donor at least 40 years old with multiple myeloma. Each CDR3 is given with its conserved first and last residue. The D gene is left open where the match is weak. The size entry is marked missing in some rows and otherwise reads once, few, many or a size class.

CDR3 protein: CASSLQSGAGVYEQYF
CDR3 DNA: TGCGCCAGCAGCCTCCAAAGTGGGGCGGGAGTCTACGAGCAGTACTTC
V gene: TRBV5-1
D gene: TRBD2
clone size: many
J gene: TRBJ2-7

CDR3 protein: CASSPETDLWTGELFF
CDR3 DNA: TGTGCCAGCAGCCCCGAGACAGACCTCTGGACCGGGGAGCTGTTTTTT
V gene: TRBV7-2
D gene: .
clone size: many
J gene: TRBJ2-2

CDR3 protein: CASSISRQHRIYNEQFF
CDR3 DNA: TGTGCCAGTAGTATCTCCCGACAGCACCGAATCTACAATGAGCAGTTCTTC
V gene: TRBV19
D gene: .
clone size: many
J gene: TRBJ2-1

CDR3 protein: CATSRGIGTGGQETQYF
CDR3 DNA: TGTGCCACCAGCAGAGGCATTGGGACAGGGGGACAGGAGACCCAGTACTTC
V gene: TRBV15
D gene: TRBD1
clone size: many
J gene: TRBJ2-5

CDR3 protein: CASSLGDFSIPNEQFF
CDR3 DNA: TGTGCCAGTAGTTTAGGGGACTTTTCCATACCCAATGAGCAGTTCTTC
V gene: TRBV19
D gene: .
clone size: many
J gene: TRBJ2-1

CDR3 protein: CASSYRLVRSGANVLTF
CDR3 DNA: TGTGCCAGCAGTTACCGTCTAGTACGGTCTGGGGCCAACGTCCTGACTTTC
V gene: TRBV6-5
D gene: .
clone size: many
J gene: TRBJ2-6

CDR3 protein: CASSVDDRFSTEAFF
CDR3 DNA: TGTGCCAGCAGCGTAGATGATCGATTCTCCACTGAAGCTTTCTTT
V gene: TRBV9
D gene: .
clone size: many
J gene: TRBJ1-1

CDR3 protein: CASRARGTGELFF
CDR3 DNA: TGTGCCAGCAGGGCTCGGGGGACCGGGGAGCTGTTTTTT
V gene: TRBV6-1
D gene: .
clone size: many
J gene: TRBJ2-2

CDR3 protein: CASSSGKQFF
CDR3 DNA: TGTGCCAGTAGTAGCGGGAAGCAGTTCTTC
V gene: TRBV19
D gene: .
clone size: many
J gene: TRBJ2-1

CDR3 protein: CASSFTRLNEQFF
CDR3 DNA: TGTGCCAGCAGCTTTACAAGGTTGAATGAGCAGTTCTTC
V gene: TRBV5-5
D gene: .
clone size: many
J gene: TRBJ2-1

CDR3 protein: CASGTSGGPNEQFF
CDR3 DNA: TGTGCCAGCGGTACTAGCGGGGGGCCCAATGAGCAGTTCTTC
V gene: TRBV4-2
D gene: TRBD2
clone size: many
J gene: TRBJ2-1

CDR3 protein: CASVSAGRANTGELFF
CDR3 DNA: TGTGCCAGCGTATCCGCAGGGAGAGCGAACACCGGGGAGCTGTTTTTT
V gene: TRBV28
D gene: .
clone size: .
J gene: TRBJ2-2

CDR3 protein: CASSQDGGRGYEQYF
CDR3 DNA: TGTGCCAGCAGCCAAGACGGGGGACGGGGGTACGAGCAGTACTTC
V gene: TRBV3-1
D gene: .
clone size: few
J gene: TRBJ2-7

CDR3 protein: CASSQLRDTQYF
CDR3 DNA: TGTGCCAGCAGCCAACTGCGCGATACGCAGTATTTT
V gene: TRBV7-9
D gene: .
clone size: many
J gene: TRBJ2-3

CDR3 protein: CSVGAEGYNEQFF
CDR3 DNA: TGCAGCGTTGGAGCGGAGGGGTACAATGAGCAGTTCTTC
V gene: TRBV29-1
D gene: .
clone size: many
J gene: TRBJ2-1

CDR3 protein: CASSRLGVGTGRQANYGYTF
CDR3 DNA: TGTGCCAGCAGCCGTCTTGGGGTCGGGACAGGGAGGCAAGCTAACTATGGCTACACCTTC
V gene: TRBV11-2
D gene: TRBD1
clone size: .
J gene: TRBJ1-2

CDR3 protein: CASSPCRGRPYEQYF
CDR3 DNA: TGTGCCAGCAGCCCGTGCAGGGGGCGCCCCTACGAGCAGTACTTC
V gene: TRBV7-2
D gene: TRBD1
clone size: few
J gene: TRBJ2-7

CDR3 protein: CASSIDPDPNTGELFF
CDR3 DNA: TGTGCCAGTAGTATAGATCCGGACCCGAACACCGGGGAGCTGTTTTTT
V gene: TRBV19
D gene: .
clone size: few
J gene: TRBJ2-2

CDR3 protein: CDSSLGQKYGYTF
CDR3 DNA: TGTGACAGCAGCCTGGGACAGAAGTATGGCTACACCTTC
V gene: TRBV11-2
D gene: TRBD1
clone size: few
J gene: TRBJ1-2

CDR3 protein: CASSLDTNNEQFF
CDR3 DNA: TGTGCCAGCAGCCTCGACACTAACAATGAGCAGTTCTTC
V gene: TRBV7-9
D gene: .
clone size: many
J gene: TRBJ2-1

CDR3 protein: CASSLSQGETQYF
CDR3 DNA: TGTGCCAGCAGCTTGTCCCAGGGGGAGACCCAGTACTTC
V gene: TRBV5-5
D gene: .
clone size: many
J gene: TRBJ2-5

CDR3 protein: CASSPAGAIYNEQFF
CDR3 DNA: TGTGCCAGCAGTCCAGCAGGGGCAATCTACAATGAGCAGTTCTTC
V gene: TRBV6-1
D gene: .
clone size: many
J gene: TRBJ2-1

CDR3 protein: CASSEAQTGYSNQPQHF
CDR3 DNA: TGTGCCAGCAGTGAAGCCCAGACAGGGTATAGCAATCAGCCCCAGCATTTT
V gene: TRBV2
D gene: TRBD1
clone size: many
J gene: TRBJ1-5

CDR3 protein: CASSGQGGIAEAFF
CDR3 DNA: TGTGCCAGCAGCGGACAGGGGGGGATCGCTGAAGCTTTCTTT
V gene: TRBV7-2
D gene: TRBD1
clone size: many
J gene: TRBJ1-1

CDR3 protein: CASSGLAVHTGELFF
CDR3 DNA: TGTGCCAGCAGTGGTCTAGCGGTCCACACCGGGGAGCTGTTTTTT
V gene: TRBV6-1
D gene: TRBD2
clone size: many
J gene: TRBJ2-2

CDR3 protein: CASSLPHSYVQFF
CDR3 DNA: TGTGCCAGCAGTTTACCACATTCCTACGTGCAGTTCTTC
V gene: TRBV28
D gene: .
clone size: many
J gene: TRBJ2-1

CDR3 protein: CASSEGVLNYGYTF
CDR3 DNA: TGTGCCAGCAGTGAAGGGGTCCTGAACTATGGCTACACCTTC
V gene: TRBV6-1
D gene: .
clone size: .
J gene: TRBJ1-2

CDR3 protein: CASSPRPVDSNQPQHF
CDR3 DNA: TGTGCCAGCTCACCACGCCCGGTCGATAGCAATCAGCCCCAGCATTTT
V gene: TRBV18
D gene: .
clone size: few
J gene: TRBJ1-5

CDR3 protein: CATSGGGGAHSEQFF
CDR3 DNA: TGTGCCACCTCCGGCGGGGGCGGGGCTCACAGTGAGCAGTTCTTC
V gene: TRBV24-1
D gene: .
clone size: .
J gene: TRBJ2-1

CDR3 protein: CASSLYSGYSYEQYF
CDR3 DNA: TGTGCCAGCAGCTTATATAGCGGGTACTCCTACGAGCAGTACTTC
V gene: TRBV7-8
D gene: TRBD2
clone size: many
J gene: TRBJ2-7

CDR3 protein: CASGGSEGSYEQYF
CDR3 DNA: TGTGCCAGTGGGGGCTCAGAAGGCTCCTACGAGCAGTACTTC
V gene: TRBV7-9
D gene: .
clone size: many
J gene: TRBJ2-7

CDR3 protein: CASSRERAADTQYF
CDR3 DNA: TGTGCCAGCAGTCGCGAACGGGCCGCCGATACGCAGTATTTT
V gene: TRBV27
D gene: .
clone size: many
J gene: TRBJ2-3

CDR3 protein: CASSLISRGDTQYF
CDR3 DNA: TGTGCCAGCAGCCTCATTTCTCGAGGAGATACGCAGTATTTT
V gene: TRBV6-1
D gene: .
clone size: many
J gene: TRBJ2-3

CDR3 protein: CASSASGGSSYNEQFF
CDR3 DNA: TGTGCCAGCAGCGCCAGCGGGGGTAGCTCCTACAATGAGCAGTTCTTC
V gene: TRBV7-3
D gene: TRBD2
clone size: many
J gene: TRBJ2-1

CDR3 protein: CASSLMRVTGGLGGNMNTEAFF
CDR3 DNA: TGTGCCAGCAGTTTAATGAGGGTGACAGGGGGCCTCGGAGGGAACATGAACACTGAAGCTTTCTTT
V gene: TRBV12-3/TRBV12-4
D gene: TRBD1
clone size: many
J gene: TRBJ1-1

CDR3 protein: CASSLQGSGTEAGEAFF
CDR3 DNA: TGCGCCAGCAGCTTGCAGGGTTCTGGGACAGAGGCCGGTGAAGCTTTCTTT
V gene: TRBV5-1
D gene: TRBD1
clone size: many
J gene: TRBJ1-1

CDR3 protein: CASSQLDRNNEQFF
CDR3 DNA: TGTGCCAGCAGCCAGCTGGATAGGAACAATGAGCAGTTCTTC
V gene: TRBV14
D gene: .
clone size: few
J gene: TRBJ2-1

CDR3 protein: CASSLARRYEQYF
CDR3 DNA: TGTGCCAGCAGCTTAGCGAGGAGGTACGAGCAGTACTTC
V gene: TRBV7-8
D gene: .
clone size: .
J gene: TRBJ2-7

CDR3 protein: CASSPRQGAGTEAFF
CDR3 DNA: TGCGCCAGCAGCCCCCGGCAGGGGGCTGGGACTGAAGCTTTCTTT
V gene: TRBV4-1
D gene: TRBD1
clone size: many
J gene: TRBJ1-1

CDR3 protein: CASSLGPSQETQYF
CDR3 DNA: TGCGCCAGCAGCCTGGGACCTAGCCAAGAGACCCAGTACTTC
V gene: TRBV5-1
D gene: .
clone size: few
J gene: TRBJ2-5

CDR3 protein: CASSYRTEGPAKNIQYF
CDR3 DNA: TGTGCCAGCAGTTACCGAACGGAGGGCCCAGCCAAAAACATTCAGTACTTC
V gene: TRBV6-6
D gene: .
clone size: many
J gene: TRBJ2-4

CDR3 protein: CASSLVQEQFF
CDR3 DNA: TGTGCCAGCAGTTTGGTCCAAGAGCAGTTCTTC
V gene: TRBV12-3/TRBV12-4
D gene: .
clone size: many
J gene: TRBJ2-1

CDR3 protein: CASSQGPEGTEAFF
CDR3 DNA: TGTGCCAGCAGCCAGGGGCCCGAGGGGACTGAAGCTTTCTTT
V gene: TRBV3-1
D gene: .
clone size: many
J gene: TRBJ1-1

CDR3 protein: CASSRDRLTYEQYF
CDR3 DNA: TGTGCCAGCAGCCGGGACAGGTTGACCTACGAGCAGTACTTC
V gene: TRBV4-2
D gene: TRBD1
clone size: many
J gene: TRBJ2-7

CDR3 protein: CASSLAQSTGKNNEQFF
CDR3 DNA: TGTGCCAGCAGCCTGGCCCAATCGACAGGGAAGAACAATGAGCAGTTCTTC
V gene: TRBV7-6
D gene: TRBD1
clone size: few
J gene: TRBJ2-1

CDR3 protein: CATSASVGGSRLYEQFF
CDR3 DNA: TGTGCCACCAGCGCCTCTGTCGGCGGGAGTCGTCTCTATGAGCAGTTCTTC
V gene: TRBV24-1
D gene: TRBD2
clone size: many
J gene: TRBJ2-1

CDR3 protein: CASSIRTSNNEQFF
CDR3 DNA: TGTGCCAGTAGTATTCGGACTTCGAACAATGAGCAGTTCTTC
V gene: TRBV19
D gene: .
clone size: many
J gene: TRBJ2-1